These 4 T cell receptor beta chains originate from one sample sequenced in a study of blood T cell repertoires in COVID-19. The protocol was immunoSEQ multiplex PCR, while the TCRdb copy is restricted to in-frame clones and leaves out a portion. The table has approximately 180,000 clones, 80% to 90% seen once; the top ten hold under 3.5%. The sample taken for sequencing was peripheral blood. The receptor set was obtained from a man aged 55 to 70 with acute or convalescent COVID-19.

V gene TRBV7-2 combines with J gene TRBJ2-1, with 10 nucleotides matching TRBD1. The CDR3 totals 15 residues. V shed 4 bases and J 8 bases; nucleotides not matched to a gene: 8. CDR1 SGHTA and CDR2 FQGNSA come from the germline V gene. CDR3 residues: CASSSWGQGIDEQFF. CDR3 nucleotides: TGTGCCAGCAGCTCGTGGGGACAGGGGATAGATGAGCAGTTCTTC.

As DNA, the CDR3 is TGTGCCAGTAGTATAGAAGGTCAGCGGGAAAAACTGTTTTTT. Translated: CASSIEGQREKLFF. This chain connects TRBV19 to TRBJ1-4; no definite D call. V lost 0 bases, J lost 8 bases, and 10 bases lay in between. Germline values: CDR1 LNHDA, CDR2 SQIVND (reference sequence). The CDR3 length is 14 residues.

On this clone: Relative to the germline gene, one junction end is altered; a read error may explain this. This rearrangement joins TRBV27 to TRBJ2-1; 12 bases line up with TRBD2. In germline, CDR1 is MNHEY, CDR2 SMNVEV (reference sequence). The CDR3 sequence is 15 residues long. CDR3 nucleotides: TGTGCCAGCCAACCTAGCGGGAGGGCCTATAATGAGCAGTTCTTC. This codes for CASQPSGRAYNEQFF.

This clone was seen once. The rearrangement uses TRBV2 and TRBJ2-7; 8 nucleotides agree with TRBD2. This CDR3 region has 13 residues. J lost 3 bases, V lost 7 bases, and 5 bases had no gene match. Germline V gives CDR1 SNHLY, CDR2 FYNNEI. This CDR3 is CASNPAGGYEQYF. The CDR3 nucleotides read TGTGCCAGCAACCCCGCGGGGGGCTACGAGCAGTACTTC.